This record concerns one TCR beta chain sequence. Its matching antigen is unknown. This entry belongs to a study of T cell responses to AZD1222 COVID-19 vaccine. On the study more broadly: Pooled together were second doses at about 4 or about 12 weeks. The study, taken as a whole, reports: Spike-specific TCRs gained breadth and depth after people received two AZD1222 doses. Clonal diversity was possibly underestimated; the donors were predominantly white British and more often female.

Clones were read by immunoSEQ multiplex PCR, and TCRdb kept only the in-frame ones, dropping some. This table has roughly 120,000 clones, approximately 86% appearing once. Trimming took off 3 bases at V and 7 bases at J, with 18 bases between the two ends. The germline gives CDR1 MDHEN, CDR2 SYDVKM. The CDR3 is made up of 15 amino acids. This receptor was identified in an adult in good health. The sequenced sample was peripheral blood, obtained on day 0 of AZD1222 vaccination. The chain employs TRBV28 and TRBJ1-2, with D possibly being TRBD1 (5 bases). CDR3 in DNA: TGTGCCAGCAGTTTTTTCCAGGGATCCCCAGCTGGCTACACCTTC. Its protein product is CASSFFQGSPAGYTF.